This T cell receptor beta chain was captured by sequencing in a study of control samples from healthy donors and cancer patients. About this clone itself: It is unclear where the CDR3 begins or ends on the DNA, so no DNA is shown, and the CDR3 is as TCRdb lists it.

Clones were sequenced by immunoSEQ multiplex PCR, and TCRdb holds only the in-frame ones, with some missing. The sample comprises more than 75,000 clones, roughly 89% of which are singletons, and about 2% rests with the top ten. The CDR3 totals 15 residues, both ends included. CDR1 is MDHEN, CDR2 SYDVKM, per germline. V is TRBV28 and J is TRBJ1-2; the D call of TRBD1 is as the table states it, not checked on the DNA. The TCR originated in a woman in her fifties or sixties with head and neck cancer. The sequencing sample was made of PBMCs. The CDR3 reads CASSSSTGGSYGYTF.